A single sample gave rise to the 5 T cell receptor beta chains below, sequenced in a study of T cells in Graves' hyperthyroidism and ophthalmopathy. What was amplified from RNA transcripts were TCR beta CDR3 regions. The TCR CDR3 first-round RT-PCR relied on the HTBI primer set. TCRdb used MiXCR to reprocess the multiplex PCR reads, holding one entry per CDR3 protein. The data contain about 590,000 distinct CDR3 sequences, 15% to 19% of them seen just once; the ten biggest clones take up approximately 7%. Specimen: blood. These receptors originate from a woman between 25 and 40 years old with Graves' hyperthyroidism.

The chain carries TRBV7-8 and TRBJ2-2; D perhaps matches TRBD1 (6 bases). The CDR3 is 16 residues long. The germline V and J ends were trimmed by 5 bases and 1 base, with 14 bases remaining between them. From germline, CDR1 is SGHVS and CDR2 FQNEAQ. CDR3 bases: TGTGCCAGCAGCCAAAGACGGGGACAGAACACCGGGGAGCTGTTTTTT. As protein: CASSQRRGQNTGELFF.

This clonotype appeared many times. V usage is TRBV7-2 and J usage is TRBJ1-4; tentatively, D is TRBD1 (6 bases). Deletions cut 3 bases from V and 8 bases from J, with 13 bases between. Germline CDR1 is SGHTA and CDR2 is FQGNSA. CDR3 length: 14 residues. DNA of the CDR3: TGTGCCAGCAGCTTGGCAGGGGTAGAAGAAAAACTGTTTTTT. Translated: CASSLAGVEEKLFF.

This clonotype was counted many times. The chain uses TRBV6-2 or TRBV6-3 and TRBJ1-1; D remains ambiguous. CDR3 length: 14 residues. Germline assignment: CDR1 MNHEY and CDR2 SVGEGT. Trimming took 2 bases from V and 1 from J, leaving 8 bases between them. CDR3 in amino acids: CASSYAVGNTEAFF. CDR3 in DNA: TGTGCCAGCAGTTACGCGGTAGGGAACACTGAAGCTTTCTTT.

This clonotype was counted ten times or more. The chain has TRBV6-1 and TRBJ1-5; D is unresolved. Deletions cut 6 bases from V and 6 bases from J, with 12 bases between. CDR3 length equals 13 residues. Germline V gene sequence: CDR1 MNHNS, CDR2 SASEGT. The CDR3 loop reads CASRGSTTQPQHF. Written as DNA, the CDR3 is TGTGCCAGCAGAGGATCAACAACTCAGCCCCAGCATTTT.

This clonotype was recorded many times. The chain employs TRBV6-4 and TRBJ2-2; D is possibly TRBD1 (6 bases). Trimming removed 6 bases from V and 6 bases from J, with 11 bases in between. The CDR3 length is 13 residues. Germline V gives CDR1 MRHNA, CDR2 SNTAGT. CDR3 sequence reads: CASRQGSAGELFF. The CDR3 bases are TGTGCCAGCAGGCAGGGGTCGGCCGGGGAGCTGTTTTTT.